The rows below give T cell receptor beta chains drawn from one sample of a study of esophageal squamous cell carcinoma under preoperative chemotherapy. TCRdb passed the PCR reads through MiXCR, listing each CDR3 protein once. The data show about 30,000 distinct CDR3 sequences, 45% to 55% seen once. The material was obtained from a patient given preoperative chemotherapy. The receptors originated from a human donor with esophageal squamous cell carcinoma. The donor label of this sample is uncertain. CDR3s include the opening cysteine and the closing phenylalanine or tryptophan. D genes are given only for firm matches. Where a row states a size, it is once, few, many or the class of an expanded clone; other rows omit it.

j_call d_call v_call cdr3_length clone_size cdr3_aa cdr3_nt
TRBJ2-1 TRBD2 TRBV7-6 15 medium-sized CASSLASGGYNEQFF TGTGCCAGCAGCTTAGCTAGCGGGGGCTACAATGAGCAGTTCTTC
TRBJ1-6 NA TRBV11-3 14 NA CASSPTVNNSPLHF TGTGCCAGCAGCCCGACCGTCAACAATTCACCCCTCCACTTT
TRBJ2-3 NA TRBV7-2 15 NA CARGNAGPDKETQYF TGTGCCAGGGGCAACGCGGGCCCAGACAAAGAGACGCAGTATTTT
TRBJ2-7 NA TRBV12-3/TRBV12-4 15 NA CASSDRELRVNEQYF TGTGCCAGCAGTGATCGGGAACTGAGAGTCAATGAGCAGTACTTC
TRBJ2-5 NA TRBV7-8 15 NA CGGGFDHRDKETQYF TGTGGTGGCGGCTTCGACCACCGGGACAAAGAGACGCAGTACTTC
TRBJ2-7 NA TRBV7-9 14 few CASSLGGVTDEQYF TGTGCCAGCAGCTTAGGGGGAGTGACAGACGAGCAGTACTTC
TRBJ2-2 TRBD2 TRBV6-1 16 NA CASSVTSGENTGELFF TGTGCCAGCAGTGTGACTAGCGGAGAGAACACCGGGGAGCTGTTTTTT
TRBJ2-5 NA TRBV7-3 17 NA CASSLGPGGRDQNTQYF TGTGCCAGCAGCTTGGGACCCGGGGGCCGTGACCAAAACACCCAGTACTTC
TRBJ2-2 TRBD2 TRBV7-2 15 many CASSTTSGRTGELFF TGTGCCAGCAGCACAACTAGCGGGAGGACCGGGGAGCTGTTTTTT
TRBJ2-7 NA TRBV6-5 16 many CASSYSAGDNSYEQYF TGTGCCAGCAGTTACTCCGCAGGGGACAACTCCTACGAGCAGTACTTC
TRBJ2-4 NA TRBV7-6 15 NA CASSPDGTATNMQYF TGTGCCAGCAGCCCGGACGGGACTGCCACAAACATGCAGTATTTC
TRBJ2-1 NA TRBV7-3 16 medium-sized CASSRHRRDAYNEQFF TGTGCCAGCAGCCGTCACCGCCGGGACGCCTACAATGAGCAGTTCTTC
TRBJ2-5 NA TRBV7-6 15 NA CGGGLGGPGQETQYF TGTGGCGGCGGGCTCGGGGGCCCCGGCCAAGAGACCCAGTACTTC
TRBJ2-4 TRBD2 TRBV7-3 17 NA CASSLVPAGGDKNTQYF TGTGCCAGCAGCTTGGTACCCGCGGGAGGTGACAAAAACACTCAGTACTTC
TRBJ1-1 NA TRBV6-5 13 many CASSYRGPTEAFF TGTGCCAGCAGTTATAGGGGTCCCACTGAAGCTTTCTTT
TRBJ2-5 TRBD2 TRBV15 15 NA CATSMGRGVQETQYF TGTGCCACCTCTATGGGGCGGGGGGTCCAAGAGACCCAGTACTTC
TRBJ2-7 NA TRBV7-8 14 NA CASSTGTASYEQYF TGTGCCAGCAGCACCGGGACGGCTTCCTACGAGCAGTACTTC
TRBJ2-4 TRBD2 TRBV7-3 17 NA CASSFVPGGGDKNTQYF TGTGCCAGCAGCTTCGTACCGGGGGGAGGTGACAAAAACACTCAGTACTTC
TRBJ1-6 TRBD1 TRBV4-1 15 few CASSQETGGSTPLHF TGCGCCAGCAGCCAAGAAACAGGGGGTTCGACACCCCTCCACTTT
TRBJ2-1 NA TRBV6-5 12 NA CASSYGLYEQFF TGTGCCAGCAGTTACGGGCTTTACGAGCAGTTCTTC
TRBJ2-3 NA TRBV7-8 14 NA CASTVLSAPNTQYF TGTGCCAGCACGGTGCTGTCTGCCCCCAATACTCAGTATTTC
TRBJ1-4 TRBD1 TRBV12-3/TRBV12-4 17 many CASSITGQGVSNEKLFF TGTGCCAGCAGTATAACGGGACAGGGGGTGTCTAATGAAAAACTGTTTTTT
TRBJ2-3 TRBD2 TRBV7-9 14 NA CAGSGGLGRDTQYF TGTGCGGGCAGCGGGGGGCTAGGCCGAGATACCCAGTATTTC
TRBJ2-7 NA TRBV6-1 15 NA CASTLSVQESYEQYF TGTGCCAGCACCCTAAGTGTACAGGAGTCCTACGAGCAGTACTTC
TRBJ1-1 NA TRBV7-6 15 NA CASSLDRGGDTEAFF TGTGCCAGCAGCTTAGATCGGGGAGGCGACACTGAAGCTTTCTTT
TRBJ2-1 NA TRBV7-9 12 few CASSLRRGEQFF TGTGCCAGCAGCTTAAGGCGGGGTGAGCAGTTCTTC
TRBJ2-7 NA TRBV7-8 16 many CASSLALGGQTYEQYF TGTGCCAGCAGCTTAGCCCTGGGGGGACAGACCTACGAGCAGTACTTC
TRBJ2-7 NA TRBV7-6 15 NA CARSSRGPPKDTQYF TGTGCCAGGAGCTCTAGGGGACCCCCCAAAGATACGCAGTACTTC
TRBJ2-3 NA TRBV7-2 15 NA CASGLSRGPTDTQYF TGTGCCAGCGGCTTGTCGAGGGGACCCACAGACACGCAGTATTTC
TRBJ2-5 TRBD2 TRBV7-3 17 NA CASSAGLGGGIKETQYF TGTGCCAGCAGCGCGGGGCTCGGGGGAGGGATCAAAGAGACTCAGTACTTC
TRBJ2-3 NA TRBV7-2 14 NA CASISERHPDTQYF TGTGCCAGCATCTCAGAACGTCACCCAGATACCCAGTATTTC
TRBJ2-3 NA TRBV27 15 many CASSLSSTATDTQYF TGTGCCAGCAGTTTAAGTTCAACCGCCACAGATACGCAGTATTTT
TRBJ2-3 NA TRBV7-6 16 NA CASSLMGGGAKDTQYF TGTGCCAGCAGCTTAATGGGGGGGGGGGCCAAAGATACGCAGTATTTT
TRBJ2-3 NA TRBV12-3/TRBV12-4 14 NA CASSAPREADTQYF TGTGCCAGCAGTGCTCCCAGGGAGGCAGATACGCAGTATTTT
TRBJ2-3 TRBD2 TRBV19 17 many CASSIGRLAVSTDTQYF TGTGCCAGTAGTATAGGGCGTCTAGCGGTGAGCACAGATACGCAGTATTTT
TRBJ2-3 NA TRBV7-3 14 many CASSQLGSTDTQYF TGTGCCAGCAGCCAATTAGGTAGCACAGATACGCAGTATTTT
TRBJ2-7 TRBD2 TRBV7-9 17 NA CASSSPLAGGLSYEQYF TGTGCCAGCAGCTCCCCCTTAGCGGGAGGGCTTTCCTACGAGCAGTACTTC
TRBJ2-4 NA TRBV7-2 16 NA CASRPPGLRAKNTQYF TGTGCCAGCCGCCCACCGGGACTGAGAGCCAAAAATACGCAGTACTTC
TRBJ2-5 TRBD2 TRBV7-6 15 NA CGGGSGGCDTDTQYF TGTGGCGGGGGGTCTGGGGGATGTGACACAGATACCCAGTACTTC
TRBJ2-3 NA TRBV7-2 17 NA CASSKGIGAGSTDTQYF TGTGCCAGCAGCAAGGGGATAGGGGCCGGGAGCACAGATACGCAGTATTTC
TRBJ2-3 TRBD2 TRBV7-8 14 few CASSLASGRDTQYF TGTGCCAGCAGCTTAGCGAGCGGGAGGGATACGCAGTATTTT